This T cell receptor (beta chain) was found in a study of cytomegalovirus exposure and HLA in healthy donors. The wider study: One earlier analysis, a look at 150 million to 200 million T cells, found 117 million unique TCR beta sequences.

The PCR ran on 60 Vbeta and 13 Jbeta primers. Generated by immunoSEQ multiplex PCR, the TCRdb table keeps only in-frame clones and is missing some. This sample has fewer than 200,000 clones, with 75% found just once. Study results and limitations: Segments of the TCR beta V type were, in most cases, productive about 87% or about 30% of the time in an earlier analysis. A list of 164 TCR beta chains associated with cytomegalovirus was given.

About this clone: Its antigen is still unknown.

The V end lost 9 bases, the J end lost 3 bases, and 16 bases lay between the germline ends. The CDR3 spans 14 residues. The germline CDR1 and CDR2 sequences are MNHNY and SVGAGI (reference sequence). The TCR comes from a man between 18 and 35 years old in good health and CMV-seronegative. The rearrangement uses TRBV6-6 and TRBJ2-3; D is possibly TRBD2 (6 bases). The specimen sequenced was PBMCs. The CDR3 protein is CASEDSGGTDTQYF. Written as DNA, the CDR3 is TGTGCCAGTGAAGATAGTGGGGGGACAGATACGCAGTATTTT.